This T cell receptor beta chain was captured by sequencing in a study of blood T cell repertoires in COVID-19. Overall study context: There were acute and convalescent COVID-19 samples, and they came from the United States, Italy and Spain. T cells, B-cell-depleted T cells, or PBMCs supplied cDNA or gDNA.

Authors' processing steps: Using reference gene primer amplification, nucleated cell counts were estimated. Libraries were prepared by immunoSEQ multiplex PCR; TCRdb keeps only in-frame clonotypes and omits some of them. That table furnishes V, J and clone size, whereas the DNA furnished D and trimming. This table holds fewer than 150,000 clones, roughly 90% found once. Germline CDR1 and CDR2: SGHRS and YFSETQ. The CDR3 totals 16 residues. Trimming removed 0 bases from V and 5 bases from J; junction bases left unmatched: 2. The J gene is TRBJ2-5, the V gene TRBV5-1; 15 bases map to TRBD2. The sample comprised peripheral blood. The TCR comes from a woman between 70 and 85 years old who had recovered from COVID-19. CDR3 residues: CASSLEGTSGRETQYF. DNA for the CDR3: TGCGCCAGCAGCTTGGAGGGGACTAGCGGGAGGGAGACCCAGTACTTC.